This entry describes one T cell receptor beta chain. This record comes from a study of technical replicates of blood from several donors. V gave up 5 bases and J gave up 0 bases; unmatched junction bases: 5. The V gene's germline CDR1 is LNHDA and CDR2 SQIVND (reference sequence). The CDR3 has 15 residues. Assay: immunoSEQ multiplex PCR; the TCRdb copy retains only in-frame clones and omits some. Of about 100,000 clones in the sample, under 97% were seen once. This TCR was recovered from a human donor in good health. The V gene is TRBV19, the J gene TRBJ2-3; TRBD2 aligns across 7 bases. Sequencing was done on a sample of T cells isolated from PBMCs. CDR3 nucleotides: TGTGCCAGTAGTCTCAGCGGGGCTAGCACAGATACGCAGTATTTT. Its protein is CASSLSGASTDTQYF. Looking up the rest from reference TRBV19 and TRBJ2-3 gives the full variable domain: DGGITQSPKYLFRKEGQNVTLSCEQNLNHDAMYWYRQDPGQGLRLIYYSQIVNDFQKGDIAEGYSVSREKKESFPLTVTSAQKNPTAFYLCASSLSGASTDTQYFGPGTRLTVL.